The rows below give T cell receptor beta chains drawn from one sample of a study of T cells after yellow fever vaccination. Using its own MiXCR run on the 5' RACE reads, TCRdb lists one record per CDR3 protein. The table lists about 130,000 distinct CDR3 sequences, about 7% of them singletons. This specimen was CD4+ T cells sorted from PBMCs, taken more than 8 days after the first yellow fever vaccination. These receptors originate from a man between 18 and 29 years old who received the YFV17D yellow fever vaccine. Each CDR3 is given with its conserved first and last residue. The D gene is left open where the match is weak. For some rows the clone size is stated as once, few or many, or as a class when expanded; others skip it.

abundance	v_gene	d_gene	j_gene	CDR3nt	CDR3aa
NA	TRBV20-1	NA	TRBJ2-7	TGCAGTGCCTGGACAGCATACGAGCAGTACTTC	CSAWTAYEQYF
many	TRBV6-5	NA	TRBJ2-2	TGTGCCAGCAGTTACAGGGCAGCGAACACCGGGGAGCTGTTTTTT	CASSYRAANTGELFF
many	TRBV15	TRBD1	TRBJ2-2	TGTGCCACCAGCAGAGGAGACAGGGGGAACACCGGGGAGCTGTTTTTT	CATSRGDRGNTGELFF
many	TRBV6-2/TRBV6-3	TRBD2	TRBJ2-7	TGTGCCAGCAGTTGGAGACTAGCGGGGACCTACGAGCAGTACTTC	CASSWRLAGTYEQYF
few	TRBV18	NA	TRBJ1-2	TGTGCCAGCTCACCTAACGATCAGGGATTCTATGGCTACACCTTC	CASSPNDQGFYGYTF
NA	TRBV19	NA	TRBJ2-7	TGTGCCAGTATGGACAGCTCCTACGAGCAGTACTTC	CASMDSSYEQYF
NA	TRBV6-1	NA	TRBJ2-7	TGTGCCAGCGCCACCCCAAATTCCTACGAGCAGTACTTC	CASATPNSYEQYF
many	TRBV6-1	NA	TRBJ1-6	TGTGCCAGCAGTAGGTTCTCAGTAAATTCACCCCTCCACTTT	CASSRFSVNSPLHF
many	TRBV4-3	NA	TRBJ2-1	TGCGCCAGCAGCCAAGAGTTTGAGGGGAGCTACAATGAGCAGTTCTTC	CASSQEFEGSYNEQFF
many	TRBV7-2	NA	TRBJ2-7	TGTGCCAGCAGCTCCCCCCTAGTGGGGCACGAGCAGTACTTC	CASSSPLVGHEQYF
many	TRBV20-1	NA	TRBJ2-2	TGCAGTGCAAGAAGACTAGTTGGGGAGCTGTTTTTT	CSARRLVGELFF
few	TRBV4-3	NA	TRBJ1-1	TGCGCCAGCAGCCAAATCAACAGGAGGAACACTGAAGCTTTCTTT	CASSQINRRNTEAFF
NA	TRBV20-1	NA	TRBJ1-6	TGCAGTGCTAGAGCTCCGGACGGAGACTATAATTCACCCCTCCACTTT	CSARAPDGDYNSPLHF
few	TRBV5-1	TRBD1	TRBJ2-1	TGCGCCAGCAGCTTGAATCGCGACAGGGGAAGACCTAGCGAGGGGAATTACAATGAGCAGTTCTTC	CASSLNRDRGRPSEGNYNEQFF
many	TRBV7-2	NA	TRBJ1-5	TGTGCCAGCAGCTTATTGGGCAGGGGACAGCCCCAGCATTTT	CASSLLGRGQPQHF
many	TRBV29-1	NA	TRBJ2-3	TGCAGCGCCTCGGACACAGATACGCAGTATTTT	CSASDTDTQYF